The next 22 T cell receptor beta chains were all read from a single sample in a study of blood T cell repertoires in COVID-19. Profiled with immunoSEQ multiplex PCR; TCRdb holds only in-frame clones, not every one. The table lists 350,000 to 400,000 clones, 88% of them singletons. The sample taken for sequencing was PBMCs or T cells enriched from blood (not recorded which). The source of these receptors is a woman in her 30s with acute COVID-19.

This rearrangement joins TRBV24-1 to TRBJ1-5; D ambiguous. Per germline, CDR1 KGHDR and CDR2 SFDVKD. Trimming removed 4 bases from V and 3 bases from J, with 6 bases in between. The CDR3 runs 13 residues. CDR3 residues: CATSDSPNQPQHF. In DNA, the CDR3 is TGTGCCACCAGTGACAGTCCCAATCAGCCCCAGCATTTT.

CDR3 in DNA: TGTGCCAGCAGCCAACACGCCGGGACTGGGGCCAACGTCCTGACTTTC. It specifies CASSQHAGTGANVLTF. This chain links TRBV3-1 (or the pseudogene TRBV3-2) with TRBJ2-6; D is possibly TRBD2 (5 bases). CDR1 LGHDT and CDR2 YNNKEL come from the germline V gene (reference sequence). V lost 2 bases and J lost 2, with 10 bases in between. CDR3 length: 16 residues.

The genes are TRBV12-3 or TRBV12-4 and TRBJ1-1, with D unresolved. Deletions cut 6 bases from V and 0 bases from J, with 5 bases between. This CDR3 is built from 12 residues. The CDR3 DNA follows: TGTGCCAGCAGGTCCATGAACACTGAAGCTTTCTTT. As protein: CASRSMNTEAFF.

The count of this clone is one. V gene TRBV2 combines with J gene TRBJ1-6, with 8 nucleotides matching TRBD1. This CDR3 is built from 15 residues. Germline-derived CDR1 and CDR2 are SNHLY and FYNNEI. J was trimmed by 4 bases and V by 6 bases; bases with no gene match: 5. CDR3 amino acids: CASRPTGDYNSPLHF. CDR3 in DNA: TGTGCCAGCAGACCGACAGGGGATTATAATTCACCCCTCCACTTT.

The V gene is TRBV28, the J gene TRBJ2-2; possibly TRBD1 for D (6 bases). Trimming removed 7 bases at V and 6 bases at J, with 15 bases between. Germline CDR1 reads MDHEN; CDR2 reads SYDVKM. The CDR3 has 14 amino acids. CDR3 region: CASTHRVHPGELFF. DNA for the CDR3: TGTGCCAGCACCCACAGGGTTCATCCCGGGGAGCTGTTTTTT.

This rearrangement joins TRBV10-3 to TRBJ2-1; 14 bases agree with TRBD2. This CDR3 has 18 amino acids. With 6 bases clipped from V and 7 bases from J, the junction kept 14 bases outside the gene matches. Germline assignment: CDR1 ENHRY and CDR2 SYGVKD. The CDR3 is CAIRETSGGASRGNEQFF. CDR3 nucleotides: TGTGCCATCAGGGAGACTAGCGGGGGGGCCTCTAGAGGGAATGAGCAGTTCTTC.

The V and J genes are TRBV27 and TRBJ2-2; D call uncertain. From germline, CDR1 is MNHEY and CDR2 SMNVEV (reference sequence). The germline V and J ends were trimmed by 7 bases and 6 bases, with 12 bases remaining between them. The CDR3 totals 13 residues. Here the CDR3 DNA reads TGTGCCAGCACCGTGACAAGAGCCGGGGAGCTGTTTTTT. Translation gives CASTVTRAGELFF.

Notes on this clone: The same CDR3 is also encoded by other DNA sequences in this sample. The rearrangement joins TRBV24-1 to TRBJ1-5; 8 nucleotides line up with TRBD1. The CDR3 has 15 amino acids. Trimming at V came to 3 bases and at J to 6 bases, leaving 6 bases not matched to a gene. Germline CDR1 reads KGHDR; CDR2 reads SFDVKD. The CDR3 DNA sequence: TGTGCCACCAGTGATCGCCAGGGGGCGGGTCAGCCCCAGCATTTT. Translation gives CATSDRQGAGQPQHF.

In this sample, this clone turned up once. The chain combines TRBV10-2 with TRBJ1-2; TRBD1 agrees at 11 bases. J was trimmed by 8 bases and V by 6 bases; bases with no gene match: 5. Germline V gene sequence: CDR1 WSHSY, CDR2 SAAADI. This CDR3 is built from 13 residues. The CDR3 protein is CASSGQGAEGYTF. In DNA, the CDR3 is TGCGCCAGCAGCGGACAGGGGGCTGAAGGCTACACCTTC.

This clone was seen only once. This chain links TRBV18 with TRBJ1-4, with D unclear. The V end lost 3 bases, the J end lost 0 bases, and 11 bases lay between the germline ends. The CDR3 runs to 16 residues. Germline loops: CDR1 KGHSH, CDR2 LQKENI. CDR3 loop: CASSPRVNPTNEKLFF. In DNA, the CDR3 is TGTGCCAGCTCACCTAGAGTCAATCCAACTAATGAAAAACTGTTTTTT.

V usage is TRBV12-3 or TRBV12-4 and J usage is TRBJ1-2; the match to TRBD1 covers 7 bases. The CDR3 contains 13 residues. The trim removed 6 bases at V and 4 bases at J, leaving 5 bases unmatched. CDR3 region: CASRPGQIYGYTF. The CDR3 nucleotides are TGTGCCAGCAGACCGGGACAGATCTATGGCTACACCTTC.

The CDR3 loop is CSVEDAGVAYEQYF. In nucleotides, the CDR3 is TGCAGCGTTGAAGATGCGGGTGTGGCATACGAGCAGTACTTC. This rearrangement joins TRBV29-1 to TRBJ2-7; tentatively, D is TRBD2 (5 bases). Germline V gene data show CDR1 as SQVTM and CDR2 as ANQGSEA. V was cut by 0 bases and J by 4 bases, with 13 bases left in between. This CDR3 contains 14 residues.

This clone was found once. Different DNA sequences within this sample yield the same CDR3. The chain has TRBV5-4 and TRBJ2-2; D not certain. CDR1 SGHNT and CDR2 YYREEE come from the germline V gene (reference sequence). V lost 4 bases, J lost 1 base, and 2 bases lay in between. The CDR3 runs to 12 residues. The CDR3 DNA reads as TGTGCCAGCAGCCTGAACACCGGGGAGCTGTTTTTT. Translating it yields CASSLNTGELFF.

Only one count was recorded for this clone. Other DNA variants within this sample encode the same CDR3. The chain is built from TRBV12-3 or TRBV12-4 and TRBJ1-2, with a weak D call TRBD1 (5 bases). CDR3 length: 13 amino acids. V lost 1 base, J lost 3 bases, and 6 bases lay in between. The CDR3 nucleotides are TGTGCCAGCAGTTTAGGGGGCCACTATGGCTACACCTTC. Residues: CASSLGGHYGYTF.

This clone has just one count. The chain links TRBV4-3 to TRBJ2-1; TRBD1 aligns across 8 bases. V was clipped by 1 base and J by 4 bases; unmatched bases: 9. Germline V gene sequence: CDR1 LGHNA, CDR2 YSLEER. The CDR3 extends over 17 amino acids. CDR3 nucleotide sequence: TGCGCCAGCAGCCAAGCGCGACCGGGACAGGTATACAATGAGCAGTTCTTC. This translates into CASSQARPGQVYNEQFF.

The chain carries TRBV5-6 and TRBJ1-5; D remains ambiguous. CDR3 length: 16 residues. Germline loops: CDR1 SGHDT, CDR2 YYEEEE. V gave up 0 bases and J gave up 2 bases, with 12 bases separating them. DNA of the CDR3: TGTGCCAGCAGCTTGGGGCCCCCCCGGGGCAATCAGCCCCAGCATTTT. Its protein product is CASSLGPPRGNQPQHF. The full variable domain, completed using reference TRBV5-6 and TRBJ1-5, is DAGVTQSPTHLIKTRGQQVTLRCSPKSGHDTVSWYQQALGQGPQFIFQYYEEEERQRGNFPDRFSGHQFPNYSSELNVNALLLGDSALYLCASSLGPPRGNQPQHFGDGTRLSIL.

The chain couples TRBV30 to TRBJ1-2, with TRBD1 as a possible D gene (5 bases). The germline CDR1 and CDR2 sequences are GTSNPN and SVGIG (reference sequence). The V end was cut by 8 bases, the J end by 2 bases, with 12 bases between. This CDR3 has 12 residues. CDR3 in DNA: TGTGCCGAAGCAGCAGGGAACTATGGCTACACCTTC. The encoded protein is CAEAAGNYGYTF. Supplemented by reference TRBV30 and TRBJ1-2, the full variable domain reads SQTIHQWPATLVQPVGSPLSLECTVEGTSNPNLYWYRQAAGRGLQLLFYSVGIGQISSEVPQNLSASRPQDRQFILSSKKLLLSDSGFYLCAEAAGNYGYTFGSGTRLTVV.

This clone was counted once. The V and J genes are TRBV6-4 and TRBJ1-5, with D possibly matching TRBD1 (5 bases). Germline CDR1 reads MRHNA; CDR2 reads SNTAGT. The CDR3 extends over 18 amino acids. V lost 6 bases to trimming and J lost 2 bases, with 23 bases between them. CDR3 loop: CASSRGGDRPRGNQPQHF. The CDR3 DNA reads TGTGCCAGCAGCCGGGGGGGTGATCGGCCTCGAGGCAATCAGCCCCAGCATTTT.

V usage is TRBV10-2 and J usage is TRBJ2-5, with 9 bases lining up with TRBD2. Germline trimming cut 6 bases from V and 4 bases from J; bases unmatched to any gene: 3. Germline V lookup: CDR1 WSHSY, CDR2 SAAADI. There are 13 residues in the CDR3. CDR3 region: CASRRGGAETQYF. The CDR3 DNA sequence: TGCGCCAGCAGGCGGGGGGGAGCAGAGACCCAGTACTTC.

The chain recombines TRBV21-1 with TRBJ1-5; the D call of TRBD1 is as the table states it, not checked on the DNA. TRBV21-1 is noted as a pseudogene. The CDR3 is 18 amino acids. This chain's CDR3 is CASSKGPTGGAPHQPQHF. The CDR3 nucleotides read TGTGCCAGCAGCAAAGGCCCGACAGGGGGAGCCCCCCATCAGCCCCAGCATTTT.

A remark on this clone: This same CDR3 is encoded by further DNA sequences in the sample. V and J are TRBV20-1 and TRBJ1-1; 7 bases map to TRBD1. V dropped 4 bases and J dropped 7; count of bases not matched to a gene: 3. Looked up from germline, CDR1 is DFQATT and CDR2 is SNEGSKA (reference sequence). This CDR3 spans 11 amino acids. The CDR3 loop reads CSAIRQGEAFF. CDR3 in DNA: TGCAGTGCTATACGACAGGGTGAAGCTTTCTTT.

The CDR3 sequence: CASSTTGEDGYTF. The DNA of the CDR3 is TGTGCCAGTAGTACAACAGGGGAGGATGGCTACACCTTC. The rearrangement links TRBV19 to TRBJ1-2; 7 bases line up with TRBD1. With 4 bases clipped from V and 6 bases from J, the junction kept 5 bases outside the gene matches. Germline values: CDR1 LNHDA, CDR2 SQIVND (reference sequence). This CDR3 is 13 amino acids long.